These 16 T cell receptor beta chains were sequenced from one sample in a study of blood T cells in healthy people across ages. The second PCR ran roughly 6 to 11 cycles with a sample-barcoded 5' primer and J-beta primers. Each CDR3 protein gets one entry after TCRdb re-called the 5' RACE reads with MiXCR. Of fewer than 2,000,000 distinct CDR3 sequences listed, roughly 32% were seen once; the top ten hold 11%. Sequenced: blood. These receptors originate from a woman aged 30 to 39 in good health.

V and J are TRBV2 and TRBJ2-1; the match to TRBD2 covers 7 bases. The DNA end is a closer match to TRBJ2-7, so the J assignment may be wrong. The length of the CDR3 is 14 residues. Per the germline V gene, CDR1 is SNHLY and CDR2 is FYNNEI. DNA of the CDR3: TGTGCCAGCACGGGACTAAAGTCCTACAATGAGCAGTACTTC. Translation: CASTGLKSYNEQYF.

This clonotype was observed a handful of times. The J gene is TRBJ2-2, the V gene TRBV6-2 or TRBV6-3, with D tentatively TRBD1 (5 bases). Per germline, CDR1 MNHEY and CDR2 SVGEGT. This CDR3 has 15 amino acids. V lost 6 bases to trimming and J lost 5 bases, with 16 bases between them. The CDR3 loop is CASSPPPGKTGELFF. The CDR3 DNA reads TGTGCCAGCAGCCCGCCGCCAGGGAAGACCGGGGAGCTGTTTTTT.

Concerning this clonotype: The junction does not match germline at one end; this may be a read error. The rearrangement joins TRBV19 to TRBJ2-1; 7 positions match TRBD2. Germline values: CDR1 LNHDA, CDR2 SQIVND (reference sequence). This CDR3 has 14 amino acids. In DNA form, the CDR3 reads TGTACCAGTTCTAAAGCGGGAACCAACAATGAGCAGTTCTTC. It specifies CTSSKAGTNNEQFF.

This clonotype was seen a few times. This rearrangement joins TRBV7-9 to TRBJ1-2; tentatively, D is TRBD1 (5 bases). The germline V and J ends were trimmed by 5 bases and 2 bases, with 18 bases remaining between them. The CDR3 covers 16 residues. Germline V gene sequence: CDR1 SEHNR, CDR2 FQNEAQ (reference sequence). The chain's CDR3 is CASSPRRRQGNYGYTF. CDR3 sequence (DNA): TGTGCCAGCAGCCCGCGTCGTCGGCAGGGAAACTATGGCTACACCTTC.

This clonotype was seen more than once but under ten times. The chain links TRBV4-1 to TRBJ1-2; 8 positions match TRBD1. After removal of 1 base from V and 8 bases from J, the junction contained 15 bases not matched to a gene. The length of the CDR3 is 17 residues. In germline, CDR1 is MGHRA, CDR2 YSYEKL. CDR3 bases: TGCGCCAGCAGCCAAGGAGCGGCGGAGCAGGGGGCGGGCGGCTACACCTTC. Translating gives CASSQGAAEQGAGGYTF.

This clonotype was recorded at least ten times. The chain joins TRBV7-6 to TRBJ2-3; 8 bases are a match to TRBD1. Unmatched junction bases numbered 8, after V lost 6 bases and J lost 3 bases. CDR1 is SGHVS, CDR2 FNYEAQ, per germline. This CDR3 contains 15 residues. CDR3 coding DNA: TGTGCCAGCAGATCCGGACAGGGTAGGACAGATACGCAGTATTTT. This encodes CASRSGQGRTDTQYF.

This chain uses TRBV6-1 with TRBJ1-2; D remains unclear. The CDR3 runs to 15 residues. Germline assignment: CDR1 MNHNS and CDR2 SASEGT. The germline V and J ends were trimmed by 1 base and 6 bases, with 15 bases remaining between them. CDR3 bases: TGTGCCAGCAGTGAAGTGCATAACGGGCGGCATGGCTACACCTTC. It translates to CASSEVHNGRHGYTF.

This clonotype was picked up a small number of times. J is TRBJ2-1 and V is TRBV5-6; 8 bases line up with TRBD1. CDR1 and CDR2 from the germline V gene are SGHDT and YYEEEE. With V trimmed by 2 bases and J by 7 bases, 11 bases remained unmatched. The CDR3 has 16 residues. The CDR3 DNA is TGTGCCAGCAGCTTCCGCCAGGGGGCTCCTGGGAATGAGCAGTTCTTC. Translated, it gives CASSFRQGAPGNEQFF.

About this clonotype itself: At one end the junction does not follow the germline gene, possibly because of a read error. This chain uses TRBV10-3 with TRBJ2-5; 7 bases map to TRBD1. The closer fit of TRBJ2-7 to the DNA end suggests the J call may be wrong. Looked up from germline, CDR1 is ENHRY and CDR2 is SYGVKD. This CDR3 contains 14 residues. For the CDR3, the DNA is TGTGCCACCAGTGAGCCGGACAGGACATACGAGCAGTACTTC. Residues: CATSEPDRTYEQYF.

CDR3: CSAGRASGGEQFF. The CDR3 bases are TGCAGTGCTGGGAGGGCTAGCGGGGGTGAGCAGTTCTTC. The chain links TRBV20-1 to TRBJ2-1; TRBD2 agrees at 10 bases. V shed 5 bases, J shed 9 bases, and the junction held 7 bases outside the gene matches. Germline lookup yields CDR1 DFQATT and CDR2 SNEGSKA (reference sequence). The CDR3 extends over 13 amino acids.

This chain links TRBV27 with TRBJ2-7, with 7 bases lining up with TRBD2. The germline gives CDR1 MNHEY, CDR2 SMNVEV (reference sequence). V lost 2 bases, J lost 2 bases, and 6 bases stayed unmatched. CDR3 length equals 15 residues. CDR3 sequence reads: CASSLNLAVPYEQYF. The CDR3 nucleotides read TGTGCCAGCAGTTTAAATCTAGCGGTACCCTACGAGCAGTACTTC.

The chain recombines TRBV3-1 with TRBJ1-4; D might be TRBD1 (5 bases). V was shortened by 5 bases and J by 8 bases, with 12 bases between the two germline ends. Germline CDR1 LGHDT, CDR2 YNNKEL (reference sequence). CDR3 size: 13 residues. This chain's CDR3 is CASSRQGDEKLFF. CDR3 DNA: TGTGCCAGCAGCAGGCAGGGAGACGAAAAACTGTTTTTT.

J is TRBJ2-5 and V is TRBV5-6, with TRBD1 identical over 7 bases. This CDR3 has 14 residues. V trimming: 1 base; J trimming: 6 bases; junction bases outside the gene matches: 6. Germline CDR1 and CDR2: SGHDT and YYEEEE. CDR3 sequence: CASSLRQGIQTQYF. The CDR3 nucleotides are TGTGCCAGCAGCTTGCGACAGGGAATTCAGACCCAGTACTTC.

As DNA, the CDR3 is TGTGCCAGCAGCGTAGACGGCGGGGGGGCATCAGATACGCAGTATTTT. This encodes CASSVDGGGASDTQYF. The V call is TRBV9, the J call TRBJ2-3; 9 bases map to TRBD2. The CDR3 contains 16 residues. The V segment lost 0 bases and the J segment 4 bases; nucleotides outside the gene matches: 6. In germline, CDR1 is SGDLS, CDR2 YYNGEE.

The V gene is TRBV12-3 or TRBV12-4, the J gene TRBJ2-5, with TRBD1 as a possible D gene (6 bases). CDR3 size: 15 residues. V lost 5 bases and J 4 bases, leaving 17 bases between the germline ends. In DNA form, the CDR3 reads TGTGCCAGCAGTGATAACAGGAAAGGGGGAGAGACCCAGTACTTC. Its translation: CASSDNRKGGETQYF.

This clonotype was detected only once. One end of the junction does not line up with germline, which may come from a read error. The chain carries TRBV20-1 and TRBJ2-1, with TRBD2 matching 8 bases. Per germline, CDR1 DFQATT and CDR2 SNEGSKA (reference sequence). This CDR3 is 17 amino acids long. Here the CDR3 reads CSAGTYRSGTPYYEQFF. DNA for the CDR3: TGCAGTGCTGGAACCTACCGTAGCGGGACCCCCTACTATGAGCAGTTCTTC.